A single sample is the source of the 8 T cell receptor beta chains below, sequenced in a study of T cell repertoires in cytomegalovirus infection. In TCRdb, the reads were re-called with MiXCR into one record per CDR3 protein. The sample yields some 99,000 distinct CDR3 sequences, about 30% seen once. For these receptors, no antigen is known. The sequenced sample was CD8+ T cells from cultured PBMCs, obtained from culture after CMV antigen stimulation. The receptor set was obtained from a human donor in good health (CMV status not recorded). Some clones in this sample may be carry-over from other donors' samples.

This clonotype showed up just a few times. The chain has TRBV9 and TRBJ1-4; D is ambiguous. V lost 0 bases to trimming and J lost 4 bases, with 7 bases between them. The CDR3 consists of 14 residues. CDR1 and CDR2 (germline): SGDLS, YYNGEE. For the CDR3, the DNA is TGTGCCAGCAGCGTAGACCCGGGTAATGAAAAACTGTTTTTT. Translated, it gives CASSVDPGNEKLFF.

The CDR3 here is CASSSPWDTEAFF. The CDR3 DNA sequence: TGTGCCAGCAGCTCCCCCTGGGACACTGAAGCTTTCTTT. V is TRBV5-5 and J is TRBJ1-1; no definite D call. CDR1 and CDR2 (germline): SGHKS, YYEKEE (reference sequence). CDR3 length equals 13 residues. The V and J ends lost 3 bases and 3 bases respectively, with 9 bases between them.

CDR3 in amino acids: CASTSSGGESTDTQYF. The CDR3 coding sequence is TGTGCCAGCACATCTAGCGGGGGCGAAAGCACAGATACGCAGTATTTT. This chain connects TRBV12-3 or TRBV12-4 to TRBJ2-3, with 10 bases fitting TRBD2. The ends lost 7 bases at V and 0 bases at J; junction bases unmatched: 7. The CDR3 covers 16 residues.

CDR3 residues: CASSLGGTGYEQYF. DNA for the CDR3: TGTGCCAGCAGTTTGGGGGGGACAGGCTACGAGCAGTACTTC. The rearrangement links TRBV12-3 or TRBV12-4 to TRBJ2-7, with D tentatively TRBD1 (8 bases). Trimming removed 3 bases from V and 3 bases from J, with 12 bases in between. This CDR3 contains 14 residues.

The table lists this clonotype with many counts. This chain connects TRBV7-6 to TRBJ2-5; D not certain. Trimming stripped 0 bases from V and 0 bases from J, with 5 bases between. The CDR3 runs to 14 residues. Germline V CDR1 and CDR2: SGHVS, FNYEAQ. CDR3: CASSLAGNQETQYF. As DNA, the CDR3 is TGTGCCAGCAGCTTAGCCGGAAACCAAGAGACCCAGTACTTC.

The chain recombines TRBV5-6 with TRBJ2-7; 12 bases are shared with TRBD1. Germline V gene sequence: CDR1 SGHDT, CDR2 YYEEEE. The CDR3 has 14 residues. V was clipped by 2 bases and J by 6 bases; unmatched bases: 3. The CDR3: CASSFGTGGREQYF. The CDR3, as DNA: TGTGCCAGCAGCTTCGGGACAGGGGGCCGCGAGCAGTACTTC.

This clonotype was seen at least ten times. The chain has TRBV7-8 and TRBJ1-5; D is perhaps TRBD1 (6 bases). Germline-derived CDR1 and CDR2 are SGHVS and FQNEAQ. V lost 5 bases and J lost 7, with 9 bases in between. This CDR3 comprises 12 residues. In DNA, the CDR3 is TGTGCCAGCAGCGAGGGACACCAGCCCCAGCATTTT. Its protein is CASSEGHQPQHF. Together with reference TRBV7-8 and TRBJ1-5, the CDR3 gives the full variable domain: GAGVSQSPRYKVAKRGQDVALRCDPISGHVSLFWYQQALGQGPEFLTYFQNEAQLDKSGLPSDRFFAERPEGSVSTLKIQRTQQEDSAVYLCASSEGHQPQHFGDGTRLSIL.

The V call is TRBV19, the J call TRBJ2-3; perhaps TRBD1 as D (6 bases). CDR1 is LNHDA and CDR2 is SQIVND in the germline V gene (reference sequence). The CDR3 sequence is 14 residues long. Between the trimmed V and J ends, which lost 5 bases and 2 bases, there was a span of 11 bases. The CDR3 sequence: CASSPQGLTDTQYF. CDR3 nucleotides: TGTGCCAGTAGTCCACAGGGTCTCACAGATACGCAGTATTTT.